The 32 T cell receptor beta chains below come from one sample, sequenced in a study of blood T cell repertoires in COVID-19 (dated by TCRdb to about 2020). The library was prepared using the immunoSEQ multiplex PCR assay. In its TCRdb copy, this immuneACCESS table keeps in-frame sequences only and misses some clones. Where compared with another copy, unresolved V genes explain less than half of these, and the others have no known cause. The sample table lists 350,000 to 400,000 clones, roughly nine tenths of them with a count of one. Together, the top ten hold roughly 1% of the sample. The specimen was PBMCs or T cells enriched from blood (not recorded which). The source is a man between 18 and 35 years old who had recovered from COVID-19.

The chain is built from TRBV13 and TRBJ2-7, with TRBD1 matching over 9 bases. Trimming removed 4 bases from V and 2 bases from J; junction bases left unmatched: 3. Germline lookup yields CDR1 PRHDT and CDR2 FYEKMQ (reference sequence). The CDR3 sequence is 14 residues long. The CDR3 here is CASSSGQGTYEQYF. The DNA of the CDR3 is TGTGCCAGCAGCTCGGGACAGGGTACCTACGAGCAGTACTTC.

V usage is TRBV9 and J usage is TRBJ1-1; D uncertain. V was clipped by 4 bases and J by 6 bases, with 13 bases between them. Germline CDR1 SGDLS, CDR2 YYNGEE. There are 13 residues in the CDR3. The CDR3 coding sequence is TGTGCCAGCAGCCCCCAGGTGACGGCTGAAGCTTTCTTT. It specifies CASSPQVTAEAFF.

This rearrangement joins TRBV6-5 to TRBJ2-1; 7 bases match TRBD1. Germline CDR1 MNHEY, CDR2 SVGAGI. CDR3 size: 14 residues. V lost 7 bases and J lost 2; bases outside the gene matches: 5. The CDR3 reads CASKLQGTYNEQFF. The CDR3 nucleotides read TGTGCCAGCAAACTACAGGGGACCTACAATGAGCAGTTCTTC.

The chain is built from TRBV2 and TRBJ1-5; no firm D call. Trimming took 4 bases from V and 0 from J, leaving 10 bases between them. CDR1 is SNHLY and CDR2 is FYNNEI in the germline V gene. The CDR3 spans 15 residues. The CDR3 DNA sequence: TGTGCCAGCAGTGCGAGAGAGTATAGCAATCAGCCCCAGCATTTT. This codes for CASSAREYSNQPQHF.

The V and J genes are TRBV12-5 and TRBJ1-1, with TRBD1 as a possible D gene (5 bases). Germline V lookup: CDR1 LGHNT, CDR2 FRNRAP. Trimming left V 3 bases short and J 10 bases short, with 12 bases between. The CDR3 has 12 residues. The CDR3 sequence is CASGFPLQGAFF. The CDR3 coding sequence is TGTGCTAGTGGTTTCCCACTCCAGGGAGCTTTCTTT.

This rearrangement joins TRBV21-1 to TRBJ1-5. TRBV21-1 is a pseudogene locus. This CDR3 spans 18 amino acids. CDR3 in DNA: TGTGCCAGCAGCAAAAGGAAGGGGAGCGGGGCTAGCAATCAGCCCCAGCATTTT. Protein product: CASSKRKGSGASNQPQHF.

The V and J genes are TRBV28 and TRBJ2-3, with 12 bases aligning to TRBD2. This CDR3 spans 14 amino acids. The germline V gene has CDR1 MDHEN and CDR2 SYDVKM. CDR3 DNA sequence: TGTGCTACTCTAGCGGGAGGGGTTGGGGATACGCAGTATTTT. It encodes CATLAGGVGDTQYF.

The rearrangement joins TRBV6-5 to TRBJ2-2, with a tentative D call TRBD1 (8 bases). Germline values: CDR1 MNHEY, CDR2 SVGAGI. The CDR3 length is 15 residues. Trimming pared 5 bases from V and 7 bases from J, leaving 17 bases between. The CDR3 nucleotides are TGTGCCAGCAGTCGAAGGACAGGGAGGGTCGGGGAGCTGTTTTTT. Translation: CASSRRTGRVGELFF.

This clone was seen only once. The chain employs TRBV18 and TRBJ1-2, with TRBD1 as a possible D gene (5 bases). The V gene lost 0 bases and the J gene lost 4 bases, with 9 bases spanning the gap. The CDR3 spans 14 residues. Germline lookup yields CDR1 KGHSH and CDR2 LQKENI. In DNA, the CDR3 is TGTGCCAGCTCACCACCGGAGGGGATCTATGGCTACACCTTC. Amino acids: CASSPPEGIYGYTF.

The chain carries TRBV5-1 and TRBJ1-4; D is unclear. The CDR3 is made up of 13 amino acids. CDR1 SGHRS and CDR2 YFSETQ come from the germline V gene. The V end lost 5 bases, the J end lost 5 bases, and 10 bases lay between the germline ends. In DNA, the CDR3 is TGCGCCAGCAGTGTCACGGTCAATGAAAAACTGTTTTTT. Amino acid sequence: CASSVTVNEKLFF.

This rearrangement joins TRBV19 to TRBJ2-2; 9 bases line up with TRBD1. Germline V gene lookup returns CDR1 LNHDA and CDR2 SQIVND (reference sequence). This CDR3 is 16 amino acids long. With 9 bases clipped from V and 7 bases from J, the junction kept 15 bases outside the gene matches. CDR3 DNA: TGTGCCAGCGATTCAGCCGGGACAGGGATATTCGGGGAGCTGTTTTTT. Translation: CASDSAGTGIFGELFF.

This clone has just one count. The V and J genes are TRBV27 and TRBJ2-2, with 8 bases identical to TRBD2. CDR1 is MNHEY and CDR2 is SMNVEV in the germline V gene (reference sequence). The junction had 11 bases not matched to a gene; V was cut back by 6 bases and J by 5 bases. CDR3 length: 16 residues. The DNA for the CDR3 is TGTGCCAGCAGGACCTCCGGCGGGGGGTCAACCGGGGAGCTGTTTTTT. The encoded protein is CASRTSGGGSTGELFF.

The chain has TRBV3-1 (or the pseudogene TRBV3-2) and TRBJ2-7; TRBD2 is a possible D gene (6 bases). The CDR3 is 14 residues long. The germline CDR1 and CDR2 sequences are LGHDT and YNNKEL (reference sequence). Trimming took off 0 bases at V and 2 bases at J, with 8 bases between the two ends. CDR3 nucleotide sequence: TGTGCCAGCAGCCAAGAGGCGGGGCCCTACGAGCAGTACTTC. Its translation is CASSQEAGPYEQYF.

The chain is built from TRBV7-3 and TRBJ2-5; 7 bases are a match to TRBD2. Germline V gene lookup returns CDR1 SGHTA and CDR2 FQGTGA. CDR3 size: 15 residues. The J segment lost 3 bases and the V segment lost 2 bases, leaving 6 bases of the junction unmatched. CDR3 nucleotides: TGTGCCAGCAGCTTAGGTCCTAGCGGCAAAGAGACCCAGTACTTC. This translates into CASSLGPSGKETQYF.

The chain combines TRBV19 with TRBJ2-1; possibly TRBD2 for D (6 bases). V was shortened by 4 bases and J by 7 bases, with 14 bases between the two germline ends. The CDR3 contains 14 residues. The germline gives CDR1 LNHDA, CDR2 SQIVND (reference sequence). Written as DNA, the CDR3 is TGTGCCAGTAGTAAACTAGCTGGTTGGAATGAGCAGTTCTTC. Its translation is CASSKLAGWNEQFF.

The chain carries TRBV29-1 and TRBJ2-7, with D perhaps TRBD1 (6 bases). The V and J ends lost 0 bases and 4 bases respectively, with 16 bases between them. This CDR3 is 15 amino acids long. Germline CDR1 reads SQVTM; CDR2 reads ANQGSEA. The CDR3 bases are TGCAGCGTTGAAGACTTAAACAGGGCCCCTTACGAGCAGTACTTC. The encoded protein is CSVEDLNRAPYEQYF.

J is TRBJ2-5 and V is TRBV30; the match to TRBD2 covers 7 bases. Per the germline V gene, CDR1 is GTSNPN and CDR2 is SVGIG (reference sequence). CDR3 length: 17 residues. Trimming cost V 1 base and J 1 base; bases outside gene matches: 12. This chain's CDR3 is CAWSGTGGSVGQETQYF. Here the CDR3 DNA reads TGTGCCTGGAGTGGAACCGGGGGGAGTGTGGGCCAAGAGACCCAGTACTTC. Filled out from reference TRBV30 and TRBJ2-5, the complete variable domain reads SQTIHQWPATLVQPVGSPLSLECTVEGTSNPNLYWYRQAAGRGLQLLFYSVGIGQISSEVPQNLSASRPQDRQFILSSKKLLLSDSGFYLCAWSGTGGSVGQETQYFGPGTRLLVL.

The chain is built from TRBV18 and TRBJ1-1; no clear D. The CDR3 runs 16 residues. Germline V gene data show CDR1 as KGHSH and CDR2 as LQKENI. V lost 2 bases to trimming and J lost 6 bases, with 19 bases between them. CDR3 nucleotides: TGTGCCAGCTCACCAACAAGAACCCCGGTTCGGGCTGAAGCTTTCTTT. Translating gives CASSPTRTPVRAEAFF.

The CDR3 DNA reads TGTGCCAGTAGTCCGGCGGGGTACGTGGAAGCTTTCTTT. This translates into CASSPAGYVEAFF. The chain employs TRBV19 and TRBJ1-1; D remains unclear. Trimming removed 5 bases from V and 8 bases from J, with 15 bases in between. This CDR3 has 13 amino acids. Looked up from germline, CDR1 is LNHDA and CDR2 is SQIVND (reference sequence).

With regard to this clone: A junction end diverges from the germline sequence, so it may reflect a read error. V usage is TRBV28 and J usage is TRBJ1-2; a possible D gene is TRBD1 (6 bases). Germline V gives CDR1 MDHEN, CDR2 SYDVKM. This CDR3 comprises 11 residues. CDR3 coding DNA: TGTGCCAGCTCGACCCCCCGGGACAATTCGTTC. Its protein product is CASSTPRDNSF.

J is TRBJ1-1 and V is TRBV3-1 (or the pseudogene TRBV3-2); no clear D gene. The length of the CDR3 is 14 residues. Germline assignment: CDR1 LGHDT and CDR2 YNNKEL (reference sequence). V lost 4 bases and J lost 1, with 10 bases in between. CDR3 residues: CASSPFGGNTEAFF. The CDR3 DNA reads as TGTGCCAGCAGCCCCTTCGGAGGGAACACTGAAGCTTTCTTT.

The chain has TRBV10-3 and TRBJ1-2; maybe TRBD1 (5 bases). V lost 0 bases and J 4 bases, leaving 9 bases between the germline ends. Germline lookup yields CDR1 ENHRY and CDR2 SYGVKD. The CDR3 totals 14 residues. The CDR3 protein is CAISESRQGYGYTF. The DNA for the CDR3 is TGTGCCATCAGTGAGTCGAGGCAGGGCTATGGCTACACCTTC.

The rearrangement links TRBV7-6 to TRBJ2-7; TRBD2 agrees at 8 bases. The CDR3 totals 14 residues. Germline loops: CDR1 SGHVS, CDR2 FNYEAQ. With 2 bases clipped from V and 6 bases from J, the junction kept 6 bases outside the gene matches. The CDR3 here is CASSLTTGGVEQYF. CDR3 bases: TGTGCCAGCAGCTTAACAACCGGGGGGGTCGAGCAGTACTTC.

V is TRBV3-1 (or the pseudogene TRBV3-2) and J is TRBJ2-7; 7 nucleotides line up with TRBD2. CDR1 and CDR2 from the germline V gene are LGHDT and YNNKEL (reference sequence). The junction had 4 bases not matched to a gene; V was cut back by 0 bases and J by 2 bases. The CDR3 sequence is 15 residues long. The CDR3: CASSQDSGGPYEQYF. In DNA form, the CDR3 reads TGTGCCAGCAGCCAAGACTCGGGAGGCCCCTACGAGCAGTACTTC.

This chain connects TRBV4-1 to TRBJ2-7; a weak D match, TRBD2 (6 bases). Deletions cut 4 bases from V and 2 bases from J, with 18 bases between. CDR1 is MGHRA, CDR2 YSYEKL, per germline. The CDR3 runs to 16 residues. CDR3 loop: CASSPMMTRSTYEQYF. Written as DNA, the CDR3 is TGCGCCAGCAGCCCTATGATGACTAGGTCAACCTACGAGCAGTACTTC.

This clone was counted a single time. The chain joins TRBV28 to TRBJ1-4; D perhaps matches TRBD1 (5 bases). Trimming shortened V by 3 bases and J by 7 bases, and 9 bases separated the two germline ends. Germline V lookup: CDR1 MDHEN, CDR2 SYDVKM. The length of the CDR3 is 13 residues. The CDR3 here is CASSFVGAEKLFF. The CDR3 DNA sequence: TGTGCCAGCAGTTTCGTAGGGGCTGAAAAACTGTTTTTT.

The CDR3 region has the DNA TGTGCCAGCAACAGGGTGTCGAACACTGAAGCTTTCTTT. This encodes CASNRVSNTEAFF. This chain uses TRBV6-5 with TRBJ1-1; possibly TRBD1 for D (6 bases). CDR1 and CDR2 from the germline V gene are MNHEY and SVGAGI. This CDR3 has 13 amino acids. V was shortened by 7 bases and J by 1 base, with 10 bases between the two germline ends.

The chain couples TRBV7-2 to TRBJ2-1; TRBD1 is a possible D gene (6 bases). Per the germline V gene, CDR1 is SGHTA and CDR2 is FQGNSA. This CDR3 has 13 amino acids. The ends were cut back, 6 bases at V and 12 bases at J, with 18 bases in the middle. The CDR3 DNA is TGTGCCAGCAGTTCAAACACAGGGTTATCGCAGTTCTTC. Translated: CASSSNTGLSQFF.

The CDR3: CASSAAASSYNEQFF. The CDR3 region has the DNA TGTGCCAGCAGCGCTGCCGCCAGCTCCTACAATGAGCAGTTCTTC. V and J are TRBV9 and TRBJ2-1; the D is unclear. The CDR3 extends over 15 amino acids. Trimming removed 3 bases from V and 0 bases from J, with 10 bases in between. From germline, CDR1 is SGDLS and CDR2 YYNGEE.

The chain uses TRBV28 and TRBJ1-2; D possibly corresponds to TRBD1 (5 bases). In germline, CDR1 is MDHEN, CDR2 SYDVKM. The CDR3 loop spans 14 amino acids. V shed 10 bases and J shed 4 bases, with 19 bases lying between them. The CDR3 DNA is TGTGCCACTATTTCCGGGACTGCTAGCTATGGCTACACCTTC. Its translation is CATISGTASYGYTF.

The rearrangement links TRBV9 to TRBJ2-6; D possibly corresponds to TRBD1 (6 bases). Trimming shortened V by 4 bases and J by 2 bases, and 10 bases separated the two germline ends. The length of the CDR3 is 15 residues. Germline CDR1 reads SGDLS; CDR2 reads YYNGEE. The CDR3 DNA is TGTGCCAGCAGCAATACAGGGACTGGGGCCAACGTCCTGACTTTC. Residues: CASSNTGTGANVLTF.

The J gene is TRBJ1-2, the V gene TRBV25-1; D ambiguous. V shed 3 bases and J shed 8 bases, with 16 bases lying between them. Per germline, CDR1 MGHDK and CDR2 SYGVNS. The CDR3 spans 14 residues. This CDR3 reads CASSEPLGSGGYTF. CDR3 nucleotides: TGTGCCAGCAGTGAGCCTCTGGGGTCGGGAGGCTACACCTTC.